This TCR beta chain was captured in a study of T-cell reconstitution after alpha-beta-depleted transplantation in children. This clonotype was picked up many times. Its antigen is still unknown. Preparing the TCRbeta library involved the use of unique molecular identifiers. TCRdb reanalysed the PCR reads using MiXCR and keeps one entry per CDR3 protein. Of tens of thousands of distinct CDR3 sequences in the sample, approximately 6.9% were seen once. Study observations and caveats: Reportedly, roughly two months post-transplant, alpha-beta T cells arose from several hundred expanded graft clones.

The sample in question was peripheral blood, obtained 60 days after TCRalphabeta/CD19-depleted stem cell transplant. This TCR derives from a child less than two years old who had a stem cell transplant for acute myeloid leukemia, so the T cells may come from the graft donor.

This chain's CDR3 is CASSYSDRGNEQFF. The CDR3 nucleotides read TGTGCCAGCAGTTACTCGGACAGGGGAAACGAGCAGTTCTTC. The chain recombines TRBV6-5 with TRBJ2-1, with 9 bases matching TRBD1. V shed 0 bases, J shed 10 bases, and the junction held 4 bases outside the gene matches. The CDR3 is 14 residues long. From germline, CDR1 is MNHEY and CDR2 SVGAGI.